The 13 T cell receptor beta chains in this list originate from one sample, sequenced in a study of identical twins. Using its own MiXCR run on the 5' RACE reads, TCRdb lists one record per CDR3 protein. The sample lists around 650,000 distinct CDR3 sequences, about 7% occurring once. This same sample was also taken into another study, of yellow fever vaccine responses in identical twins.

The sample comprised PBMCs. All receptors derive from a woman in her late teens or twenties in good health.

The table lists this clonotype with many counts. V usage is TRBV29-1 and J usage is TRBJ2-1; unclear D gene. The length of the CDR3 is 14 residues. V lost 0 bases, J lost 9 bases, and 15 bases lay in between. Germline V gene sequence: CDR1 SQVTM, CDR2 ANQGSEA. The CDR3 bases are TGCAGCGTTGAAGATTCTCTAGTAGGCGGTGAGCAGTTCTTC. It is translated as CSVEDSLVGGEQFF.

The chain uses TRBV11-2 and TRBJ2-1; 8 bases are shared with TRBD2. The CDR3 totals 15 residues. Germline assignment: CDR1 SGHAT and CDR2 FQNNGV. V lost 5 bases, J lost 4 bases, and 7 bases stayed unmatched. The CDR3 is CASSTPGLGYNEQFF. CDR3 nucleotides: TGTGCCAGCAGCACTCCGGGACTAGGGTACAATGAGCAGTTCTTC.

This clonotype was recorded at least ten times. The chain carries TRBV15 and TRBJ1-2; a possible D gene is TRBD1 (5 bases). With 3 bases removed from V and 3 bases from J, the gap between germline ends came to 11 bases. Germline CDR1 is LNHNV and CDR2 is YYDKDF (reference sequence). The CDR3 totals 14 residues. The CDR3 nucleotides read TGTGCCACCAGCAGCCTGCTGGGGGACTATGGCTACACCTTC. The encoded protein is CATSSLLGDYGYTF. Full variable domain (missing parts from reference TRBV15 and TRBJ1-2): DAMVIQNPRYQVTQFGKPVTLSCSQTLNHNVMYWYQQKSSQAPKLLFHYYDKDFNNEADTPDNFQSRRPNTSFCFLDIRSPGLGDTAMYLCATSSLLGDYGYTFGSGTRLTVV.

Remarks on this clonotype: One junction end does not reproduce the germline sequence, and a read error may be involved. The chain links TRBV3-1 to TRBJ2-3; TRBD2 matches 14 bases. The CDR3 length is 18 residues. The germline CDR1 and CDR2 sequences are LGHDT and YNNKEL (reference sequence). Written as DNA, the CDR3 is TGTGCCTGCAGTCTCGGGACTAGCGGGAGAGGGGGCACAGATACGCAGTATTTT. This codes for CACSLGTSGRGGTDTQYF.

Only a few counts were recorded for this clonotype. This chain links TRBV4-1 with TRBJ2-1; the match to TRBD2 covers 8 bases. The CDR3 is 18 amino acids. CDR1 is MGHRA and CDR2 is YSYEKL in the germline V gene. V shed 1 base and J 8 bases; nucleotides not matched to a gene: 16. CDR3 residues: CASSQVVVAGQGGYEQFF. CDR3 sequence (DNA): TGCGCCAGCAGCCAAGTAGTGGTAGCGGGGCAGGGAGGGTATGAGCAGTTCTTC.

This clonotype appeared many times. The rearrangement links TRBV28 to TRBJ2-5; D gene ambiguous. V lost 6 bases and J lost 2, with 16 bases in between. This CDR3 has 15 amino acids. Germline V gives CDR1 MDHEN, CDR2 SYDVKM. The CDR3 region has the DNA TGTGCCAGCAGCCAGCCCGGTTTGGAGCAAGAGACCCAGTACTTC. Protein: CASSQPGLEQETQYF.

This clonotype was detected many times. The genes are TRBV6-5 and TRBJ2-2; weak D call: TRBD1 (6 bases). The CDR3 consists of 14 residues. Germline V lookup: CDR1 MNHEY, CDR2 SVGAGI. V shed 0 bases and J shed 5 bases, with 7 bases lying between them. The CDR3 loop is CASSYSGGTGELFF. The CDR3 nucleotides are TGTGCCAGCAGTTACTCAGGGGGAACCGGGGAGCTGTTTTTT.

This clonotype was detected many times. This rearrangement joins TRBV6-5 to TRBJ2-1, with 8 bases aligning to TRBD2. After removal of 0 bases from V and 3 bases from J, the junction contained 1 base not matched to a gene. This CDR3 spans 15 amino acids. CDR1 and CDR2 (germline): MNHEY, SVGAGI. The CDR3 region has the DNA TGTGCCAGCAGTTACTCCCTAGCGGGCTACAATGAGCAGTTCTTC. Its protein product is CASSYSLAGYNEQFF.

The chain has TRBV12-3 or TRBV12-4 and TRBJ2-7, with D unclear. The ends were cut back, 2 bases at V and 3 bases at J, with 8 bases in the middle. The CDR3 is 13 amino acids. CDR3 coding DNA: TGTGCCAGCAGTTTAAGGGTTTTCTACGAGCAGTACTTC. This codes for CASSLRVFYEQYF.

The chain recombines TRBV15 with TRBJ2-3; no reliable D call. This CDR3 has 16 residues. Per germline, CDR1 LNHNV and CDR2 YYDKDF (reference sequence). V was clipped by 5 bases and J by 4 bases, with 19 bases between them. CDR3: CATSDRGRSLSDTQYF. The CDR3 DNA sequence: TGTGCCACCAGCGACCGAGGCAGGTCTCTCTCAGATACGCAGTATTTT.

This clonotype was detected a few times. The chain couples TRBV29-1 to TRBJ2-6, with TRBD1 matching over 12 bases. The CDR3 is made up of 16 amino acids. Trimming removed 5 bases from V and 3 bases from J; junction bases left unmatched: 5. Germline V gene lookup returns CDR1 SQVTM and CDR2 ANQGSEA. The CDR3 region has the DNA TGCAGCGTTCCGGGACAGGGGGCTAGTGGGGCCAACGTCCTGACTTTC. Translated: CSVPGQGASGANVLTF.

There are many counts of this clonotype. CDR3: CATSRDRLETQYF. As DNA, the CDR3 is TGTGCCACCAGCAGAGATCGATTGGAGACCCAGTACTTC. This chain connects TRBV15 to TRBJ2-5; no clear D. V dropped 0 bases and J dropped 5 bases, with 7 bases sitting between them. The germline V gene encodes CDR1 LNHNV and CDR2 YYDKDF (reference sequence). This CDR3 contains 13 residues.

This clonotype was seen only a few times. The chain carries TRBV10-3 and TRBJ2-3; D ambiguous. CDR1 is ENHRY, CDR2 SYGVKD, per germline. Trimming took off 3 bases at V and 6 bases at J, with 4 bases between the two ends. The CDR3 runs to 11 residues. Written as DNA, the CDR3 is TGTGCCATCAGTGATGGGGATACGCAGTATTTT. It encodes CAISDGDTQYF.